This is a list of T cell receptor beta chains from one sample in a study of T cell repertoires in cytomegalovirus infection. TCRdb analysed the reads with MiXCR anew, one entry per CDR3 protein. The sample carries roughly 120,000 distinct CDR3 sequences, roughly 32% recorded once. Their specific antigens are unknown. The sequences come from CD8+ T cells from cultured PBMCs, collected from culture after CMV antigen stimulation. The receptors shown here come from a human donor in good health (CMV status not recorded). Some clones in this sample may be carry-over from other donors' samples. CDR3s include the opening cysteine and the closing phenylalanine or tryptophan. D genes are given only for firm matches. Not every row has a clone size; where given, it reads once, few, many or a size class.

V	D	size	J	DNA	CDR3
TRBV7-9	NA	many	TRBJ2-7	TGTGCCAGCAGCTTAACTACCGGGACGGAGTCAGAGGCCCCCTACGAGCAGTACTTC	CASSLTTGTESEAPYEQYF
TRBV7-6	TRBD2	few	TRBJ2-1	TGTGCCAGCAGCTCGTGGGCGGGGGGATACAATGAGCAGTTCTTC	CASSSWAGGYNEQFF
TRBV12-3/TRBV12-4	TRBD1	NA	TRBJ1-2	TGTGCCAGCAGTTTGGGCCTCCCCAGGGGGCGGACTAGGGGCGGCTACACCTTC	CASSLGLPRGRTRGGYTF
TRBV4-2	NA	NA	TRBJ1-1	TGTGCCAGCAGCCAAGACAGGCTCGGCGAAGACGAAGCTTTCTTT	CASSQDRLGEDEAFF
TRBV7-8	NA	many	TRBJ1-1	TGTGCCAGCAGCGCACAAGGCGGATACACTGAAGCTTTCTTT	CASSAQGGYTEAFF
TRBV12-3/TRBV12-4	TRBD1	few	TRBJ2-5	TGTGCCAGCAGCCCCACAGGGGGCTGGTCGGAGACCCAGTACTTC	CASSPTGGWSETQYF
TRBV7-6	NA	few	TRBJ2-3	TGTGCCAGCAGCTTAGCACGGGGGTTAGATACGCAGTATTTT	CASSLARGLDTQYF
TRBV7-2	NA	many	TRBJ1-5	TGTGCCAGCAGCTTAGCTCAGTATAGCAATCAGCCCCAGCATTTT	CASSLAQYSNQPQHF
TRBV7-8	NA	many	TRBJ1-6	TGTGCCAGCAGCTCCAGACCGGGTTTTCTTTCACCCCTCCACTTT	CASSSRPGFLSPLHF
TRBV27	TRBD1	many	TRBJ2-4	TGTGCCAGTAAACCCCGACAGGGGATAGCCAAAAACATTCAGTACTTC	CASKPRQGIAKNIQYF
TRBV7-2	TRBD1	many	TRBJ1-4	TGTGCCAGCAGCTTATCATCGACAGGGGGACGGAAAAAACTGTTTTTT	CASSLSSTGGRKKLFF
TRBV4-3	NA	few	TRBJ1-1	TGCGCCAGCAGCCTGTCTAGGGGCAAAGAAGCTTTCTTT	CASSLSRGKEAFF
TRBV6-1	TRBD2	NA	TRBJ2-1	TGTGCCAGCAGTGAATTGGGCGGGGGGGCTCACAATGAGCAGTTCTTC	CASSELGGGAHNEQFF
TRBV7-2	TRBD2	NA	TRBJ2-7	TGTGCCAGCACCTCGGGAGGACTAGCTCACGAGCAGTACTTC	CASTSGGLAHEQYF
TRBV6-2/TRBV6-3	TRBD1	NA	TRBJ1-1	TGTGCCAGCAGTTTTTATCCCGGGACAGGGACTCATGAAGCTTTCTTT	CASSFYPGTGTHEAFF
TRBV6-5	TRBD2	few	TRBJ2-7	TGTGCCAGCAGTTACTCGGGGGGGGAAACCTACGAGCAGTACTTC	CASSYSGGETYEQYF
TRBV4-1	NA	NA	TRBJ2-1	TGCGCCAGCAGCCAAAGGGACGTCCAAGGTGGGAATGAGCAGTTCTTC	CASSQRDVQGGNEQFF
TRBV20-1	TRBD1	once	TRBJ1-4	TGCAGTGCTAGATGGCCGGGACAGGGAAACGAAAAACTGTTTTTT	CSARWPGQGNEKLFF
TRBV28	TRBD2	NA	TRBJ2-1	TGTGCCAGCAGCCTCTCTAGCGGGGGGTACTCAGATGAGCAGTTCTTC	CASSLSSGGYSDEQFF
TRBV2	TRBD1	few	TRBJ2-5	TGTGCCAGCAAACCGACAGGGGGTAGCTGGGAGACCCAGTACTTC	CASKPTGGSWETQYF
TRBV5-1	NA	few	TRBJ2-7	TGCGCCAGCAGTCCCCATCTGGGGGAAGGCGACGAGCAGTACTTC	CASSPHLGEGDEQYF
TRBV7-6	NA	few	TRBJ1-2	TGTGCCAGCAGCTTAGAGAGGGTCGGGGGCTACACCTTC	CASSLERVGGYTF
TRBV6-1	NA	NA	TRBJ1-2	TGTGCCAGCAGTGAACAGGCCTATGGCTACACCTTC	CASSEQAYGYTF
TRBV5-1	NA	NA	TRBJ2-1	TGCGCCAGCAGCTGGGTCAGGGTGGCTGAGCAGTTCTTC	CASSWVRVAEQFF
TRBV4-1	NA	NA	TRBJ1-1	TGTGCCAGCAGCCAAGAACGCGGGGCTGTGTTGACTGAAGCTTTCTTT	CASSQERGAVLTEAFF
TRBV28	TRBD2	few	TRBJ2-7	TGTGCCAGCAGTACCGGGACTAGCGGGCTTTGGAGTCGGACCTACGAGCAGTACTTC	CASSTGTSGLWSRTYEQYF
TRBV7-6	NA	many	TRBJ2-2	TGTGCCAGCAGCTCCAGACATGCGAACACCGGGGAGCTGTTTTTT	CASSSRHANTGELFF
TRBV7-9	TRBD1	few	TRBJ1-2	TGTGCCAGCAGCCCCCGGACAGGGAAAGACTATGGCTACACCTTC	CASSPRTGKDYGYTF
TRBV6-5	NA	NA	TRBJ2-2	TGTGCCAGCAGCACTTCACAGGGCTCCGGGGAGCTGTTTTTT	CASSTSQGSGELFF
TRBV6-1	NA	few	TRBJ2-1	TGTGCCAGCAGAGGGGGGGCCGAGAGTTTAGGTAATGAGCAGTTCTTC	CASRGGAESLGNEQFF
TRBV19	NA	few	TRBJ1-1	TGTGCCACTACCGGGACGACATGGACTGAAGCTTTCTTT	CATTGTTWTEAFF
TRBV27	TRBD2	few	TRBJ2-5	TGTGCCAGCAAAAGTAATGCGGCACCTAGCGGGGGGCCTCAAGAGACCCAGTACTTC	CASKSNAAPSGGPQETQYF
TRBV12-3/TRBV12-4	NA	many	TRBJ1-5	TGTGCCAGCAGTTTCAGGGTTCCGCCCCAGCATTTT	CASSFRVPPQHF
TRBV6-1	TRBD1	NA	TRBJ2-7	TGTGCCAGCAGTGAAAGCGACAGGGGGCTTTTCTACGAGCAGTACTTC	CASSESDRGLFYEQYF
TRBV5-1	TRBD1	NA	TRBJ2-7	TGCGCCAGCAGCTTGCGGGACAGGGCCGACGAGCAGTACTTC	CASSLRDRADEQYF
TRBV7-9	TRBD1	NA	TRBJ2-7	TGTGCCAGCAGTTTGGGACAGGGGGGGAACGAGCAGTACTTC	CASSLGQGGNEQYF
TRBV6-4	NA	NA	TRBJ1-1	TGTGCCAGCAGTGAGGACAGCTACACTGAAGCTTTCTTT	CASSEDSYTEAFF
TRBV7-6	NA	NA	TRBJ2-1	TGTGCCAGCAGCTTTCTAGGTGAGCAGTTCTTC	CASSFLGEQFF
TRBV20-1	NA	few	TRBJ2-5	TGCAGTGCTAGAGATAGGGACAAGGCCGTGTGGGAGACCCAGTACTTC	CSARDRDKAVWETQYF
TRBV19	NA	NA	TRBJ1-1	TGTGCCAGTACCATTACGGGGGGAGAATACACTGAAGCTTTCTTT	CASTITGGEYTEAFF
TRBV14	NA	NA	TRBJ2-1	TGTGCCAGCAGCCAAGTAGGAACTAGCAAACTCCAACGTGAGCAGTTCTTC	CASSQVGTSKLQREQFF
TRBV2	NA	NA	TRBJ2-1	TGTGCCAGCAGGGGCAGGGGTCCCTACCCTACCAATGAGCAGTTCTTC	CASRGRGPYPTNEQFF
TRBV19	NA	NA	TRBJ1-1	TGTGCCAGTAGTATAGCGGGCGGTCCGACTGAAGCTTTCTTT	CASSIAGGPTEAFF
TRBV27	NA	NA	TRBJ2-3	TGTGCCAGCAGTTTATCGTTGGGGCTAACCACAGATACGCAGTATTTT	CASSLSLGLTTDTQYF
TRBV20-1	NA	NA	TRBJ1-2	TGCAGTGCTAGAGGTCGGGGGGACGGCGGTAACTATGGCTACACCTTC	CSARGRGDGGNYGYTF
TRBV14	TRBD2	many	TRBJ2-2	TGTGCCAGCAGCCAAGACCCCCGCTTAGCGGGGGGGCCTGGTATTCACGGGGAGCTGTTTTTT	CASSQDPRLAGGPGIHGELFF
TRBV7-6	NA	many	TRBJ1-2	TGTGCCAGCAGCCCGGACATAACGGCGAGGGGCTACACCTTC	CASSPDITARGYTF
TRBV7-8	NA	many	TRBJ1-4	TGTGCCAGCAGCCAAAGAGGAGGGGTCGCGGGGGAAAAACTGTTTTTT	CASSQRGGVAGEKLFF
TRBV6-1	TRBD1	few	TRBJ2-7	TGTGCCAGCAGTTGGGGACAGGGGACTTCCTACGAGCAGTACTTC	CASSWGQGTSYEQYF
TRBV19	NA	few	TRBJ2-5	TGTGCCAGTAGTATCAACCCCTACAGGGAAGAGACCCAGTACTTC	CASSINPYREETQYF
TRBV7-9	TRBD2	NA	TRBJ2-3	TGTGCCAGCAGCTTAGCGCTGGGGCGGGGGGCAGGCACAGATACGCAGTATTTT	CASSLALGRGAGTDTQYF
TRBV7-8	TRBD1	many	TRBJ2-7	TGTGCCAGCAGCACCGGACAGGTCTACGAGCAGTACTTC	CASSTGQVYEQYF
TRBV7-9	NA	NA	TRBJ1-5	TGTGCCAGCAGCTTGGACAATCAGCCCCAGCATTTT	CASSLDNQPQHF